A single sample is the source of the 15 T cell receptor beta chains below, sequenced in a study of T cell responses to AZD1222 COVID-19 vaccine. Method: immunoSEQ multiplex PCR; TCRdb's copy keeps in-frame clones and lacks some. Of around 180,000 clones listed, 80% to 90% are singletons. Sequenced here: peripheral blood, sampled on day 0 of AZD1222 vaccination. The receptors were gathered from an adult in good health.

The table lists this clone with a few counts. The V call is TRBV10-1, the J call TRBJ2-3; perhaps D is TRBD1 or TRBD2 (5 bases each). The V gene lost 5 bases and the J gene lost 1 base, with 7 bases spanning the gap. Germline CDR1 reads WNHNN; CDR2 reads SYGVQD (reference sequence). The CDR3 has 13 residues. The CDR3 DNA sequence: TGCGCCAGCAGTTTGGGGGGCACAGATACGCAGTATTTT. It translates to CASSLGGTDTQYF.

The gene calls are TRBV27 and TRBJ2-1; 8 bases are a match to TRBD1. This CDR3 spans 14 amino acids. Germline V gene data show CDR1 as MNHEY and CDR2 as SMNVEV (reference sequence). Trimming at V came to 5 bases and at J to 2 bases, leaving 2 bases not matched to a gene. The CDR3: CASSVTGAYNEQFF. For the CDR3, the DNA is TGTGCCAGCAGTGTGACAGGGGCCTACAATGAGCAGTTCTTC.

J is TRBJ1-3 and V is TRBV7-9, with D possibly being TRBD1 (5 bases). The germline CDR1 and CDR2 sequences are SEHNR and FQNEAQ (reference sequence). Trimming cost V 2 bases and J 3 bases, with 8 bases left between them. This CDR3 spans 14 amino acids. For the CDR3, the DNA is TGTGCCAGCAGCTTATCCGGGGGTGGAAACACCATATATTTT. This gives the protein CASSLSGGGNTIYF. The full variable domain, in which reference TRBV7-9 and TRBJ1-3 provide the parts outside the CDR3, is DTGVSQNPRHKITKRGQNVTFRCDPISEHNRLYWYRQTLGQGPEFLTYFQNEAQLEKSRLLSDRFSAERPKGSFSTLEIQRTEQGDSAMYLCASSLSGGGNTIYFGEGSWLTVV.

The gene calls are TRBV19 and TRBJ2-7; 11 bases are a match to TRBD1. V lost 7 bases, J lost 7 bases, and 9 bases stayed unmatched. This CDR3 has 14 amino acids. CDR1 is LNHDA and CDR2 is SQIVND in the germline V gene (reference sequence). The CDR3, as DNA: TGTGCCAGTAAGGACAGGGGGCTTCGCAGGGAGCAGTACTTC. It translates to CASKDRGLRREQYF.

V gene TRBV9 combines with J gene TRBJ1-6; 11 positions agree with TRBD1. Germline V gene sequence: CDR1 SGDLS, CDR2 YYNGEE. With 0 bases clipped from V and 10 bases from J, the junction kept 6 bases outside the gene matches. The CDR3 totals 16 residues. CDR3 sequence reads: CASSVAGTGGGSPLHF. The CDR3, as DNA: TGTGCCAGCAGCGTAGCTGGGACAGGGGGGGGATCACCCCTCCACTTT.

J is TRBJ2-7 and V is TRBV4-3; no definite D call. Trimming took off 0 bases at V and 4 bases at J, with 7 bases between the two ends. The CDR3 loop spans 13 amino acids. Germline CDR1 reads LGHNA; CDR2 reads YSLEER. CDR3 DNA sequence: TGCGCCAGCAGCCAAGAACTAAAATACGAGCAGTACTTC. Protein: CASSQELKYEQYF.

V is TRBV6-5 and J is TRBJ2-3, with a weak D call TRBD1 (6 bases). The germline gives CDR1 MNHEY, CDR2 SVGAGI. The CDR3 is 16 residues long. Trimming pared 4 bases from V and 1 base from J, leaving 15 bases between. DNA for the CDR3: TGTGCCAGCAGTTTCCTGCAGGGGCGCGGCACAGATACGCAGTATTTT. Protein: CASSFLQGRGTDTQYF.

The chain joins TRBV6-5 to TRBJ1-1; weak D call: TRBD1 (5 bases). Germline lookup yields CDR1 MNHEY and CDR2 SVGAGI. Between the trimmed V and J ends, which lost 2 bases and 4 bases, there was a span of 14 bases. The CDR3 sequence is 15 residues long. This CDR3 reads CASSYTGKRGTEAFF. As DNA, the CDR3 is TGTGCCAGCAGTTACACAGGAAAAAGGGGCACTGAAGCTTTCTTT.

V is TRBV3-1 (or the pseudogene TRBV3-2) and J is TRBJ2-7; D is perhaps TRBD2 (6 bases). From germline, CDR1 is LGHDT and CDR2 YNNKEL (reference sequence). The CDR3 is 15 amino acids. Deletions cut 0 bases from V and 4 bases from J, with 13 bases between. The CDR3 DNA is TGTGCCAGCAGCCAAGATCCGGCGGGATCTTACGAGCAGTACTTC. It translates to CASSQDPAGSYEQYF.

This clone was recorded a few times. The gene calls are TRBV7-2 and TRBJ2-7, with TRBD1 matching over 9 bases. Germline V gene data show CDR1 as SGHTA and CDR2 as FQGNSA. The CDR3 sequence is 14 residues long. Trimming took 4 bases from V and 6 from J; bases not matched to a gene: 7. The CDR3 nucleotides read TGTGCCAGCAGCTCACGACAGGGGGGTCTCGAGCAGTACTTC. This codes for CASSSRQGGLEQYF. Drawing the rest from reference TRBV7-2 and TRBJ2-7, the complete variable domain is GAGVSQSPSNKVTEKGKDVELRCDPISGHTALYWYRQSLGQGLEFLIYFQGNSAPDKSGLPSDRFSAERTGGSVSTLTIQRTQQEDSAVYLCASSSRQGGLEQYFGPGTRLTVT.

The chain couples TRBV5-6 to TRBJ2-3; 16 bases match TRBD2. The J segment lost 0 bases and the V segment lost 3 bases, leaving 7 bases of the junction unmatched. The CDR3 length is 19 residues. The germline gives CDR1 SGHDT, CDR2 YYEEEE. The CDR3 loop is CASSWMGLAGGLSTDTQYF. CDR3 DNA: TGTGCCAGCAGCTGGATGGGACTAGCGGGAGGGCTAAGCACAGATACGCAGTATTTT.

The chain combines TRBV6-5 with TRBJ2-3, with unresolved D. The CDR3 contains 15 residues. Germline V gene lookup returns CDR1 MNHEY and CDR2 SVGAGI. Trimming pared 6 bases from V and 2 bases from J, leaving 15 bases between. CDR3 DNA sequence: TGTGCCAGCAGCAAGAGCTTGGGCCTCACAGATACGCAGTATTTT. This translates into CASSKSLGLTDTQYF.

CDR3: CASTPSAFNEKLFF. The CDR3, as DNA: TGTGCCAGCACGCCTTCCGCTTTTAATGAAAAACTGTTTTTT. The chain links TRBV6-5 to TRBJ1-4, with D hard to call. Germline V lookup: CDR1 MNHEY, CDR2 SVGAGI. The CDR3 loop spans 14 amino acids. V lost 7 bases and J lost 4, with 13 bases in between.

The CDR3 region has the DNA TGTGCCAGCAGCGTACAGGGGACTGAAGCTTTCTTT. This sequence encodes CASSVQGTEAFF. The rearrangement joins TRBV9 to TRBJ1-1; perhaps TRBD1 as D (6 bases). The CDR3 length is 12 residues. Germline V lookup: CDR1 SGDLS, CDR2 YYNGEE. The ends were cut back, 1 base at V and 5 bases at J, with 6 bases in the middle.

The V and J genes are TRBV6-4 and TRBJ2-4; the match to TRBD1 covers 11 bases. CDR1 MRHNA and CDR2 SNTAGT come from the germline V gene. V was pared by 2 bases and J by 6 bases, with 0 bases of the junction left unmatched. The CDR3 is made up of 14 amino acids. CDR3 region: CASSDGTGGNIQYF. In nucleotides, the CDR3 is TGTGCCAGCAGTGACGGGACAGGGGGAAACATTCAGTACTTC.